This TCR beta chain was sequenced during a study of cytomegalovirus exposure and HLA in healthy donors. Vbeta (60) and Jbeta (13) primers were used in the PCR. Using immunoSEQ multiplex PCR, the repertoire was profiled, and TCRdb retains in-frame clones only, with some absent. The sample records approximately 140,000 clones, 70% to 85% being singletons. This clone came up a few times. CDR1 is LNHNV, CDR2 YYDKDF, per germline (reference sequence). This CDR3 spans 16 amino acids. Trimming cost V 0 bases and J 9 bases; bases outside gene matches: 8. The chain couples TRBV15 to TRBJ2-1; 10 nucleotides agree with TRBD2. The material sequenced was PBMCs. This receptor was identified in a boy younger than 10 in good health and CMV-seronegative. The CDR3 loop is CATSREGSGRAPEQFF. CDR3 DNA: TGTGCCACCAGCAGAGAAGGAAGCGGGAGGGCTCCTGAGCAGTTCTTC.